The 23 T cell receptor beta chains below come from one sample, sequenced in a study of T-cell memory formation after mild COVID-19. Via MiXCR, TCRdb re-called the 5' RACE reads, giving one row per CDR3 protein. The sample contains over 400,000 distinct CDR3 sequences, less than 25% of which appear only once. Sequenced input: PBMCs or a T cell subset sorted from them (not recorded which). The receptors here all came from an adult woman who had mild COVID-19 (a few samples of this study predate the infection). Cell type and time point are not known.

This clonotype was observed a few times. V usage is TRBV29-1 and J usage is TRBJ1-4; TRBD1 matches 8 bases. This CDR3 is built from 12 residues. Trimming removed 8 bases from V and 7 bases from J; junction bases left unmatched: 6. CDR1 is SQVTM, CDR2 ANQGSEA, per germline. The CDR3 protein is CSTPGTGEKLFF. CDR3 nucleotides: TGCAGCACCCCCGGGACAGGTGAAAAACTGTTTTTT. The full variable domain, rest sourced from reference TRBV29-1 and TRBJ1-4, is SAVISQKPSRDICQRGTSLTIQCQVDSQVTMMFWYRQQPGQSLTLIATANQGSEATYESGFVIDKFPISRPNLTFSTLTVSNMSPEDSSIYLCSTPGTGEKLFFGSGTQLSVL.

V is TRBV11-2 and J is TRBJ2-1; 9 positions agree with TRBD2. The CDR3 loop spans 21 amino acids. Losses at the gene ends were 3 bases for V and 1 base for J; bases not matched to a gene: 19. CDR1 is SGHAT, CDR2 FQNNGV, per germline. The CDR3 nucleotides read TGTGCCAGCAGCTTGAGGGGGCCTGGCGGGAGGGCCGGTCGGTCCTACAATGAGCAGTTCTTC. This translates into CASSLRGPGGRAGRSYNEQFF. The entire variable domain, with the rest obtained from reference TRBV11-2 and TRBJ2-1, is as follows: EAGVAQSPRYKIIEKRQSVAFWCNPISGHATLYWYQQILGQGPKLLIQFQNNGVVDDSQLPKDRFSAERLKGVDSTLKIQPAKLEDSAVYLCASSLRGPGGRAGRSYNEQFFGPGTRLTVL.

The gene calls are TRBV7-9 and TRBJ2-7; 9 positions match TRBD2. The CDR3 is 17 residues long. V trimming: 5 bases; J trimming: 2 bases; junction bases outside the gene matches: 13. CDR1 and CDR2 from the germline V gene are SEHNR and FQNEAQ (reference sequence). Written as DNA, the CDR3 is TGTGCCAGCAGCCCCGAACTAGCTAGCGGGACCCCCTACGAGCAGTACTTC. Protein: CASSPELASGTPYEQYF. The complete variable domain, with remaining parts taken from reference TRBV7-9 and TRBJ2-7, reads DTGVSQNPRHKITKRGQNVTFRCDPISEHNRLYWYRQTLGQGPEFLTYFQNEAQLEKSRLLSDRFSAERPKGSFSTLEIQRTEQGDSAMYLCASSPELASGTPYEQYFGPGTRLTVT.

The chain employs TRBV19 and TRBJ1-1; D is undetermined. Germline values: CDR1 LNHDA, CDR2 SQIVND (reference sequence). V was shortened by 3 bases and J by 5 bases, with 10 bases between the two germline ends. The CDR3 has 13 residues. In DNA form, the CDR3 reads TGTGCCAGTAGTATTGTCAGGTCGACTGAAGCTTTCTTT. This translates into CASSIVRSTEAFF.

The chain is built from TRBV6-5 and TRBJ2-7; 8 nucleotides align to TRBD2. Germline V CDR1 and CDR2: MNHEY, SVGAGI. The CDR3 length is 15 residues. Trimming removed 6 bases from V and 4 bases from J; junction bases left unmatched: 11. The CDR3 bases are TGTGCCAGCAGCCTCGTGGCGGGGGGTGATTACGAGCAGTACTTC. Translation: CASSLVAGGDYEQYF.

This clonotype was counted a few times. The rearrangement links TRBV2 to TRBJ2-3; TRBD1 is a possible D gene (6 bases). The CDR3 is 15 residues long. Between the trimmed V and J ends, which lost 1 base and 7 bases, there was a span of 15 bases. Germline values: CDR1 SNHLY, CDR2 FYNNEI. The CDR3 coding sequence is TGTGCCAGCAGTGAAGATATCGTGGGGGCAAATACGCAGTATTTT. It specifies CASSEDIVGANTQYF.

Written as DNA, the CDR3 is TGTGCCAGCAGCCAAGTTTCCGCGGGGCGAGGTCAAAGGGTGCAGTTCTTC. It codes for CASSQVSAGRGQRVQFF. J is TRBJ2-1 and V is TRBV4-2; weak D call: TRBD2 (6 bases). The CDR3 is made up of 17 amino acids. With 1 base removed from V and 12 bases from J, the gap between germline ends came to 25 bases. Germline values: CDR1 LGHNA, CDR2 YNFKEQ.

This clonotype was seen a few times. V and J are TRBV7-2 and TRBJ2-7; D gene unclear. The CDR3 extends over 12 amino acids. Trimming removed 4 bases at V and 2 bases at J, with 6 bases between. Germline V gene data show CDR1 as SGHTA and CDR2 as FQGNSA. The CDR3 region is CASSSLTYEQYF. The CDR3 DNA follows: TGTGCCAGCAGCTCCCTTACCTACGAGCAGTACTTC.

In this sample, this clonotype turned up a few times. The chain links TRBV6-1 to TRBJ2-7; the match to TRBD2 covers 11 bases. The CDR3 covers 15 residues. V shed 6 bases, J shed 2 bases, and the junction held 6 bases outside the gene matches. Germline V CDR1 and CDR2: MNHNS, SASEGT. The CDR3 protein is CASSPTSGEPYEQYF. DNA of the CDR3: TGTGCCAGCAGCCCGACTAGCGGGGAACCCTACGAGCAGTACTTC.

V usage is TRBV9 and J usage is TRBJ2-7; 8 nucleotides match TRBD2. The CDR3 runs to 14 residues. Trimming at V came to 4 bases and at J to 4 bases, leaving 7 bases not matched to a gene. Germline V gene sequence: CDR1 SGDLS, CDR2 YYNGEE. The CDR3 sequence is CASSPAGVRYEQYF. DNA of the CDR3: TGTGCCAGCAGCCCAGCGGGAGTGAGGTACGAGCAGTACTTC.

Here the CDR3 DNA reads TGCAGTGCTAGACAGGGCCCGGGCGCCTACGAGCAGTACTTC. It yields the protein CSARQGPGAYEQYF. The V gene is TRBV20-1, the J gene TRBJ2-7, with D possibly being TRBD1 (5 bases). The CDR3 is 14 amino acids. Germline assignment: CDR1 DFQATT and CDR2 SNEGSKA (reference sequence). The germline V and J ends were trimmed by 2 bases and 2 bases, with 13 bases remaining between them.

The rearrangement joins TRBV27 to TRBJ1-4; 8 positions agree with TRBD1. From germline, CDR1 is MNHEY and CDR2 SMNVEV (reference sequence). The CDR3 covers 15 residues. The ends lost 6 bases at V and 4 bases at J; junction bases unmatched: 7. In DNA, the CDR3 is TGTGCCAGCAGCGTTGGGACAGGTTATAATGAAAAACTGTTTTTT. Protein sequence: CASSVGTGYNEKLFF.

The rearrangement links TRBV20-1 to TRBJ2-3, with 10 bases fitting TRBD2. The CDR3 totals 16 residues. Germline loops: CDR1 DFQATT, CDR2 SNEGSKA (reference sequence). V was clipped by 1 base and J by 1 base; unmatched bases: 5. The CDR3 here is CSARAVSGGGTDTQYF. For the CDR3, the DNA is TGCAGTGCTAGAGCGGTCAGCGGGGGGGGCACAGATACGCAGTATTTT.

This clonotype was detected a few times. The chain uses TRBV7-8 and TRBJ2-5; D possibly corresponds to TRBD2 (5 bases). The length of the CDR3 is 14 residues. Between the trimmed V and J ends, which lost 6 bases and 4 bases, there was a span of 15 bases. Looked up from germline, CDR1 is SGHVS and CDR2 is FQNEAQ. CDR3 sequence reads: CASRNRGLGETQYF. Here the CDR3 DNA reads TGTGCCAGCAGAAACCGAGGGCTGGGAGAGACCCAGTACTTC.

CDR3 sequence: CSARAPAGAGNTIYF. The DNA for the CDR3 is TGCAGTGCTAGAGCCCCCGCAGGGGCTGGAAACACCATATATTTT. V usage is TRBV20-1 and J usage is TRBJ1-3; a weak D match, TRBD1 (6 bases). Germline CDR1 and CDR2: DFQATT and SNEGSKA (reference sequence). Trimming took 1 base from V and 2 from J, leaving 12 bases between them. The CDR3 is 15 amino acids.

This clonotype came up a few times. The chain joins TRBV29-1 to TRBJ2-1; D could derive from TRBD1 or TRBD2 (5 bases each). Germline V gives CDR1 SQVTM, CDR2 ANQGSEA. The CDR3 consists of 14 residues. Deletions cut 3 bases from V and 5 bases from J, with 14 bases between. The CDR3: CSVDRDGANNEQFF. DNA of the CDR3: TGCAGCGTTGATAGGGACGGAGCCAACAATGAGCAGTTCTTC.

The rearrangement links TRBV15 to TRBJ2-1; TRBD2 matches 7 bases. Germline CDR1 and CDR2: LNHNV and YYDKDF (reference sequence). V lost 0 bases to trimming and J lost 6 bases; unmatched junction nucleotides: 2. This CDR3 is built from 14 residues. CDR3 in amino acids: CATSRDREGNEQFF. The CDR3 nucleotides are TGTGCCACCAGCAGAGACAGGGAGGGCAATGAGCAGTTCTTC.

This chain joins TRBV12-3 or TRBV12-4 and TRBJ1-2, with TRBD1 as a possible D gene (6 bases). CDR3 size: 16 residues. The V end lost 4 bases, the J end lost 4 bases, and 19 bases lay between the germline ends. The DNA of the CDR3 is TGTGCCAGCAGTTCCTCCCAAGGGCAGGGGACCTATGGCTACACCTTC. Translating gives CASSSSQGQGTYGYTF.

This clonotype has a handful of counts. Sequence at one end of the junction differs from germline and may be a read error. This sequence joins TRBV2 and TRBJ2-3, with a tentative D call TRBD2 (5 bases). Germline V gene lookup returns CDR1 SNHLY and CDR2 FYNNEI. The CDR3 contains 15 residues. CDR3 loop: CASREGAASTDTQYF. The CDR3 DNA sequence: TGTGCCAGCAGGGAAGGAGCGGCTAGCACAGATACGCAGTATTTT.

V and J are TRBV18 and TRBJ1-1; D might be TRBD1 (6 bases). Germline lookup yields CDR1 KGHSH and CDR2 LQKENI. V gave up 2 bases and J gave up 0 bases, with 10 bases separating them. The CDR3 is 15 residues long. CDR3 in DNA: TGTGCCAGCTCACCAGGACAGACCCTGAACACTGAAGCTTTCTTT. Its translation: CASSPGQTLNTEAFF. The full variable domain, its missing parts supplied by reference TRBV18 and TRBJ1-1, is NAGVMQNPRHLVRRRGQEARLRCSPMKGHSHVYWYRQLPEEGLKFMVYLQKENIIDESGMPKERFSAEFPKEGPSILRIQQVVRGDSAAYFCASSPGQTLNTEAFFGQGTRLTVV.

This clonotype was counted a few times. The chain is built from TRBV10-3 and TRBJ2-4, with D perhaps matching TRBD1 or TRBD2 (5 bases each). The V gene's germline CDR1 is ENHRY and CDR2 SYGVKD. This CDR3 has 13 residues. Trimming pared 3 bases from V and 10 bases from J, leaving 13 bases between. CDR3 amino acids: CAISERDEEIQYF. DNA for the CDR3: TGTGCCATCAGTGAACGGGACGAGGAAATTCAGTACTTC.

V is TRBV9 and J is TRBJ2-7, with a weak D call TRBD1 (6 bases). Germline V gene lookup returns CDR1 SGDLS and CDR2 YYNGEE. V dropped 4 bases and J dropped 2 bases, with 16 bases sitting between them. This CDR3 spans 15 amino acids. CDR3 sequence reads: CASSPHPRQAYEQYF. CDR3 DNA: TGTGCCAGCAGCCCCCATCCCCGACAGGCCTACGAGCAGTACTTC.

The chain links TRBV15 to TRBJ2-3, with no clear D. Trimming cost V 3 bases and J 6 bases, with 13 bases left between them. Germline loops: CDR1 LNHNV, CDR2 YYDKDF (reference sequence). The CDR3 extends over 14 amino acids. The CDR3 protein is CATSRGSSEDTQYF. For the CDR3, the DNA is TGTGCCACCAGCAGGGGGTCGTCGGAGGATACGCAGTATTTT.